This entry lists 13 T cell receptor beta chains sequenced from one sample in a study of OX40 agonist ivuxolimab in advanced cancers. Repertoires were generated with immunoSEQ multiplex PCR, while TCRdb's copy carries only in-frame clones and drops some. The sample records about 81,000 clones, approximately 79% being singletons. Sample: CD4+ or CD8+ T cells sorted from blood, taken in a trial of the OX40 agonist ivuxolimab. These TCRs come from an adult with an advanced solid tumor such as melanoma, head and neck, liver or kidney cancer.

V is TRBV28 and J is TRBJ2-7, with D possibly matching TRBD2 (6 bases). This CDR3 has 15 amino acids. V lost 8 bases, J lost 4 bases, and 21 bases lay in between. Germline CDR1 reads MDHEN; CDR2 reads SYDVKM. The CDR3 DNA reads TGTGCCAGCTACCGAGGCGGGATGGCGGCTTACGAGCAGTACTTC. Translated, it gives CASYRGGMAAYEQYF. Filled out from reference TRBV28 and TRBJ2-7, the complete variable domain reads DVKVTQSSRYLVKRTGEKVFLECVQDMDHENMFWYRQDPGLGLRLIYFSYDVKMKEKGDIPEGYSVSREKKERFSLILESASTNQTSMYLCASYRGGMAAYEQYFGPGTRLTVT.

The chain uses TRBV6-5 and TRBJ1-4; D is ambiguous. Trimming took off 0 bases at V and 5 bases at J, with 10 bases between the two ends. CDR1 is MNHEY and CDR2 is SVGAGI in the germline V gene. The CDR3 sequence is 15 residues long. In DNA form, the CDR3 reads TGTGCCAGCAGTTACTCGAGCAGATTGAATGAAAAACTGTTTTTT. This translates into CASSYSSRLNEKLFF.

The chain combines TRBV2 with TRBJ1-1; no definite D call. The germline CDR1 and CDR2 sequences are SNHLY and FYNNEI. The V end lost 5 bases, the J end lost 7 bases, and 11 bases lay between the germline ends. CDR3 size: 12 residues. The CDR3 DNA follows: TGTGCCAGCAGTAAGACGGGCCGTGAAGCTTTCTTT. Translating it yields CASSKTGREAFF. Looking up the rest from reference TRBV2 and TRBJ1-1 gives the full variable domain: EPEVTQTPSHQVTQMGQEVILRCVPISNHLYFYWYRQILGQKVEFLVSFYNNEISEKSEIFDDQFSVERPDGSNFTLKIRSTKLEDSAMYFCASSKTGREAFFGQGTRLTVV.

V is TRBV4-1 and J is TRBJ2-3, with TRBD2 matching 8 bases. The J segment lost 3 bases and the V segment lost 1 base, leaving 9 bases of the junction unmatched. CDR1 is MGHRA and CDR2 is YSYEKL in the germline V gene. The CDR3 contains 17 residues. The CDR3 nucleotides read TGCGCCAGCAGCCAAGCGCCAGGGGCGGGAGGAACAGATACGCAGTATTTT. Its protein is CASSQAPGAGGTDTQYF.

This clone was counted only a few times. The rearrangement joins TRBV5-1 to TRBJ1-1; D may be TRBD1 (5 bases). Trimming pared 4 bases from V and 7 bases from J, leaving 23 bases between. Germline CDR1 reads SGHRS; CDR2 reads YFSETQ. This CDR3 contains 16 residues. The CDR3 sequence is CASSLITGFRGVEAFF. CDR3 DNA sequence: TGCGCCAGCAGCCTAATTACGGGCTTTCGGGGGGTTGAAGCTTTCTTT.

This clone has a single count. The V and J genes are TRBV6-1 and TRBJ2-1; 15 nucleotides line up with TRBD2. V lost 4 bases, J lost 2 bases, and 0 bases stayed unmatched. CDR3 length equals 16 residues. CDR1 is MNHNS, CDR2 SASEGT, per germline. The CDR3 reads CASSGTSGRAYNEQFF. In DNA form, the CDR3 reads TGTGCCAGCAGTGGGACTAGCGGGAGGGCCTACAATGAGCAGTTCTTC.

This chain links TRBV7-9 with TRBJ1-4; possible D gene TRBD1, 5 bases. The germline gives CDR1 SEHNR, CDR2 FQNEAQ (reference sequence). Trimming took off 4 bases at V and 7 bases at J, with 13 bases between the two ends. This CDR3 contains 14 residues. The CDR3 region has the DNA TGTGCCAGCAGCTCCACCCAGAGGGGTGAAAAACTGTTTTTT. This sequence encodes CASSSTQRGEKLFF.

The V call is TRBV9, the J call TRBJ2-1; TRBD2 matches at 10 bases. Germline V gene lookup returns CDR1 SGDLS and CDR2 YYNGEE. The CDR3 extends over 18 amino acids. V dropped 0 bases and J dropped 3; count of bases not matched to a gene: 9. In DNA, the CDR3 is TGTGCCAGCAGCGTAGATTGGGGTCTAGCGGGAGTCTACAATGAGCAGTTCTTC. Translating gives CASSVDWGLAGVYNEQFF.

This clone was observed a single time. V is TRBV27 and J is TRBJ2-1; the D gene is possibly TRBD1 (6 bases). CDR3 length equals 14 residues. With 3 bases removed from V and 5 bases from J, the gap between germline ends came to 11 bases. In germline, CDR1 is MNHEY, CDR2 SMNVEV (reference sequence). The CDR3 spells CASSFMGANNEQFF. The CDR3 DNA reads as TGTGCCAGCAGTTTTATGGGGGCCAACAATGAGCAGTTCTTC.

The chain joins TRBV10-3 to TRBJ2-7, with 10 nucleotides matching TRBD1. The CDR3 is made up of 14 amino acids. In germline, CDR1 is ENHRY, CDR2 SYGVKD. Trimming cost V 7 bases and J 4 bases; bases outside gene matches: 7. The CDR3 here is CAINDRGQLYEQYF. The CDR3 DNA follows: TGTGCCATCAACGACAGGGGGCAATTGTACGAGCAGTACTTC.

This clone appeared a few times. The chain uses TRBV4-1 and TRBJ1-2, with D perhaps matching TRBD1 (5 bases). This CDR3 region has 12 residues. CDR1 is MGHRA and CDR2 is YSYEKL in the germline V gene. V was shortened by 1 base and J by 12 bases, with 12 bases between the two germline ends. CDR3 in amino acids: CASSQVGTTHTF. CDR3 nucleotides: TGCGCCAGCAGCCAAGTAGGGACCACCCACACCTTC.

The V call is TRBV18, the J call TRBJ2-7; 10 nucleotides line up with TRBD2. This CDR3 comprises 16 residues. Germline values: CDR1 KGHSH, CDR2 LQKENI. Germline trimming cut 2 bases from V and 3 bases from J; bases unmatched to any gene: 7. The CDR3 sequence: CASSPRLAGANYEQYF. In nucleotides, the CDR3 is TGTGCCAGCTCACCAAGACTAGCGGGTGCGAACTACGAGCAGTACTTC. The full variable domain, its missing parts supplied by reference TRBV18 and TRBJ2-7, is NAGVMQNPRHLVRRRGQEARLRCSPMKGHSHVYWYRQLPEEGLKFMVYLQKENIIDESGMPKERFSAEFPKEGPSILRIQQVVRGDSAAYFCASSPRLAGANYEQYFGPGTRLTVT.

The chain employs TRBV5-8 and TRBJ1-2, with a weak D call TRBD1 (6 bases). From germline, CDR1 is SGHTS and CDR2 YDEGEE. Trimming left V 4 bases short and J 0 bases short, with 16 bases between. The CDR3 extends over 16 amino acids. In DNA, the CDR3 is TGTGCCAGCAGCCATGCCGGGGAGGGGGCTAACTATGGCTACACCTTC. This gives the protein CASSHAGEGANYGYTF.